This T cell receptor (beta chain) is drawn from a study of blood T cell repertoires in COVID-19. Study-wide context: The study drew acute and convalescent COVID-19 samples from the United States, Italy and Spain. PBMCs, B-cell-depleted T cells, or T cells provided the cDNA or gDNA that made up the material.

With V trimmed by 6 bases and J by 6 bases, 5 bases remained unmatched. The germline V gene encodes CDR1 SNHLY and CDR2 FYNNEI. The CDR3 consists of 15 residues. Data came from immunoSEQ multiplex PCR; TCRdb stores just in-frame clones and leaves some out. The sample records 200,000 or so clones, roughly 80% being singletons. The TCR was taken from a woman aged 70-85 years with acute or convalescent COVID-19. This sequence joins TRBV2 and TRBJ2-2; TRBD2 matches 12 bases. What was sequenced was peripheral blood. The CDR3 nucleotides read TGTGCCAGCAGGACGACTAGCGGGAGATCCGGGGAGCTGTTTTTT. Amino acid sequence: CASRTTSGRSGELFF.